This T cell receptor beta chain was identified in a study of T cell changes during pregnancy in multiple sclerosis. Produced via immunoSEQ multiplex PCR; TCRdb's table is partial and in-frame only. The repertoire holds about 53,000 clones, approximately 91% seen once, with around 0.5% in the top ten. Trimming took off 2 bases at V and 1 base at J, with 11 bases between the two ends. The CDR3 has 15 residues. Looked up from germline, CDR1 is KGHSH and CDR2 is LQKENI. V and J are TRBV18 and TRBJ1-1, with unresolved D. Material: CD4+ T cells from peripheral blood mononuclear cells, obtained in the third trimester of pregnancy. This receptor was obtained from a female donor with multiple sclerosis, enrolled in a pregnancy study. The CDR3: CASSPMRVQNTEAFF. CDR3 DNA: TGTGCCAGCTCACCAATGAGGGTTCAGAACACTGAAGCTTTCTTT.